The subject of this entry is one TCR beta chain. What antigen it recognizes has not been identified. No quality values exist for individual bases; no much larger clone is one base distant. Spanning cysteine to phenylalanine, the CDR3 consists of 15 amino acids. Only CDR3 DNA remains: 45 bases, in frame from the first base. As encoded in the germline V gene, CDR1 is SNHLY while CDR2 is FYNNEI. The junction carries 15 bases between V and J, which are trimmed by 6 bases and 3 bases respectively. These data come from a study of blood T cell repertoires in COVID-19 (dated by TCRdb to about 2020). Describing the broader study: Samples from collaborators originated in the United States, Italy and Spain and spanned both the acute and convalescent phases of COVID-19. The prospective study material was composed of cDNA or gDNA derived from T cells, B-cell-depleted T cells, or PBMCs. Deeply sampled blood TCRbeta repertoires from subjects exposed to, actively infected with, or recovered from COVID-19 were included in the dataset. The repertoires were released in a freely available public database intended as a resource for research on the immune response to SARS-CoV-2. The samples were drawn from two sources: the first 160 participants of the ongoing ImmuneRACE study, and 950 to 1,500 subjects contributed by 6 global collaborators. Sample metadata almost always included a de-identified subject ID, COVID-19 status, age in years and sex. HLA class I and class II types, where available, came from metadata supplied by the sample provider rather than from assay-based typing.

The immunoSEQ Assay, a bias-controlled multiplex PCR, was used to amplify TCRbeta CDR3 regions from genomic DNA. Concerning the study's data processing: The number of nucleated cells in each sample was estimated by amplification of reference gene primers within the assay. To quantify the absolute abundance of each unique TCRbeta CDR3 rearrangement, sequence reads were collapsed and filtered. Productive Simpson clonality was computed per sample as the square root of Simpson's diversity index over productive rearrangements. Not all clones reach the TCRdb copy of this immuneACCESS table, which keeps in-frame sequences only. Checked studies attribute under half of the gap to unresolved V genes and leave the rest unexplained. D and trimming come from the DNA, and the V and J calls and clone size come from that table. The sample records fewer than 60,000 clones, around nine tenths of which are singletons. The ten largest clonotypes hold about 6.5% of the sample.

The investigation overall reported the following: How much clinical and demographic metadata was included differed by source and by participant, and the metadata was provided uncurated.

At one collaborating source in Seattle, patients were enrolled during active infection and were followed longitudinally through the course of disease. Collaborating institutions collected whole blood in K2EDTA tubes following their own protocols. For TCRbeta analysis, collaborators shipped samples as frozen whole blood, isolated PBMCs, or DNA extracted from either of those sample types. The sequence links TRBV2 to TRBJ2-1; perhaps TRBD2 is the D gene, with 5 bases matching. The receptor was isolated from a woman between 55 and 75 years old with COVID-19, enrolled during active disease. Material: peripheral blood. The DNA sequence follows: TGTGCCAGCAGGATAAATCGGGAAAGCTACAATGAGCAGTTCTTC. It is translated as CASRINRESYNEQFF.